A selection of T cell receptor beta chains follows, all from one sample in a study of T-cell reconstitution after alpha-beta-depleted transplantation in children. TCRdb used MiXCR to reprocess the PCR reads, holding one entry per CDR3 protein. The repertoire includes 7,500 to 10,000 distinct CDR3 sequences, 12% of them detected once, and roughly 50% sits in the top ten. Sequenced here: PBMCs, mostly from graft donor cells, sampled 60 days after TCRalphabeta/CD19-depleted stem cell transplant. The receptor set was obtained from a patient aged 2-10 years who had a stem cell transplant for inherited bone marrow failure, so the T cells may come from the graft donor. Both conserved end residues are part of each CDR3. Each record gives: CDR3 protein, CDR3 DNA, J gene, clone size, D gene, V gene. D genes are given only for firm matches. Only some rows state a clone size, as once, few, many or a class for expanded clones.

CDR3: CASSPGVGKGDTGELFF
DNA: TGTGCCAGCAGCCCGGGGGTCGGGAAAGGGGACACCGGGGAGCTGTTTTTT
J: TRBJ2-2
size: many
D: -
V: TRBV7-2

CDR3: CASSPLPLDSYNEQFF
DNA: TGCGCCAGCAGTCCCTTGCCCCTCGACTCCTACAATGAGCAGTTCTTC
J: TRBJ2-1
size: many
D: -
V: TRBV5-1

CDR3: CASSVGGLIAYNEQFF
DNA: TGTGCCAGCAGCGTAGGGGGCCTAATAGCCTACAATGAGCAGTTCTTC
J: TRBJ2-1
size: many
D: -
V: TRBV9

CDR3: CASSYRTGYNEQFF
DNA: TGTGCCAGCAGCTACAGGACAGGGTACAATGAGCAGTTCTTC
J: TRBJ2-1
size: many
D: TRBD1
V: TRBV7-8

CDR3: CASSLEGSAGATGELFF
DNA: TGTGCCAGCAGCTTAGAGGGAAGCGCGGGGGCAACCGGGGAGCTGTTTTTT
J: TRBJ2-2
size: many
D: -
V: TRBV11-2

CDR3: CASSLKSSGRAREQFF
DNA: TGTGCCAGCAGCTTAAAAAGTAGCGGGAGGGCTCGAGAGCAGTTCTTC
J: TRBJ2-1
size: many
D: TRBD2
V: TRBV7-2

CDR3: CASSLVGAYTF
DNA: TGTGCCAGCAGCTTAGTCGGGGCCTACACCTTC
J: TRBJ1-2
size: many
D: -
V: TRBV7-9

CDR3: CASSLEASGASWNEQFF
DNA: TGCGCCAGCAGCTTGGAGGCTAGCGGGGCCTCCTGGAATGAGCAGTTCTTC
J: TRBJ2-1
size: many
D: TRBD2
V: TRBV5-1

CDR3: CASRGLAGGRDTGELFF
DNA: TGTGCCAGCAGAGGACTAGCGGGGGGGCGGGACACCGGGGAGCTGTTTTTT
J: TRBJ2-2
size: many
D: TRBD2
V: TRBV7-3

CDR3: CASSQVGAQYF
DNA: TGTGCCAGCAGCCAAGTCGGGGCCCAGTACTTC
J: TRBJ2-5
size: many
D: -
V: TRBV4-2

CDR3: CASSLGPEGNYEQYF
DNA: TGTGCCAGCAGCTTGGGCCCGGAGGGGAACTACGAGCAGTACTTC
J: TRBJ2-7
size: many
D: -
V: TRBV7-8

CDR3: CASSLGVLAANTGELFF
DNA: TGCGCCAGCAGCTTGGGGGTACTAGCGGCGAACACCGGGGAGCTGTTTTTT
J: TRBJ2-2
size: many
D: TRBD2
V: TRBV5-1

CDR3: CASSPAAKLGYEQYF
DNA: TGTGCCAGCAGTCCGGCCGCCAAACTAGGCTACGAGCAGTACTTC
J: TRBJ2-7
size: -
D: -
V: TRBV12-3/TRBV12-4

CDR3: CASSLVGFRGSGEQETQYF
DNA: TGTGCCAGCAGCTTAGTCGGTTTCCGGGGTAGCGGGGAACAAGAGACCCAGTACTTC
J: TRBJ2-5
size: many
D: TRBD2
V: TRBV13

CDR3: CSVSSGSSSYNEQFF
DNA: TGCAGCGTCAGTAGCGGGAGTAGCTCCTACAATGAGCAGTTCTTC
J: TRBJ2-1
size: many
D: TRBD2
V: TRBV29-1

CDR3: CASSLILAGQETQYF
DNA: TGTGCCAGCAGCTTGATTCTAGCGGGACAAGAGACCCAGTACTTC
J: TRBJ2-5
size: few
D: TRBD2
V: TRBV5-4

CDR3: CASRISAGTSGRGELFF
DNA: TGTGCCAGCAGAATATCCGCCGGGACTAGCGGGAGAGGGGAGCTGTTTTTT
J: TRBJ2-2
size: many
D: TRBD2
V: TRBV7-2

CDR3: CASSWSWTESTDTQYF
DNA: TGTGCCAGCAGTTGGAGCTGGACAGAATCCACAGATACGCAGTATTTT
J: TRBJ2-3
size: medium-sized
D: -
V: TRBV28

CDR3: CATGLQANTGELFF
DNA: TGCGCCACGGGACTTCAGGCCAACACCGGGGAGCTGTTTTTT
J: TRBJ2-2
size: many
D: -
V: TRBV5-1

CDR3: CASSLRAGESEQYF
DNA: TGTGCCAGCAGCTTACGGGCGGGAGAGAGCGAGCAGTACTTC
J: TRBJ2-7
size: many
D: TRBD2
V: TRBV7-9

CDR3: CASSQIGLAANNEQFF
DNA: TGTGCCAGCAGCCAGATCGGACTAGCGGCGAACAATGAGCAGTTCTTC
J: TRBJ2-1
size: many
D: TRBD2
V: TRBV4-2

CDR3: CASSTHQGAAQPQHF
DNA: TGTGCCAGCAGTACCCACCAGGGGGCGGCTCAGCCCCAGCATTTT
J: TRBJ1-5
size: many
D: TRBD1
V: TRBV6-5

CDR3: CASSLKGDGSSGNTIYF
DNA: TGTGCCAGCAGCTTAAAAGGGGACGGGAGCTCTGGAAACACCATATATTTT
J: TRBJ1-3
size: many
D: -
V: TRBV11-2

CDR3: CASSYSGGAGGMQYF
DNA: TGTGCCAGCAGTTACTCGGGGGGAGCGGGAGGGATGCAGTACTTC
J: TRBJ2-7
size: many
D: TRBD2
V: TRBV6-2/TRBV6-3

CDR3: CSAMEGGGAFF
DNA: TGCAGCGCTATGGAGGGCGGAGGAGCTTTCTTT
J: TRBJ1-1
size: many
D: -
V: TRBV29-1

CDR3: CASSLLAAYEQYF
DNA: TGTGCCAGCAGCTTACTAGCGGCCTACGAGCAGTACTTC
J: TRBJ2-7
size: many
D: TRBD2
V: TRBV7-9

CDR3: CASSQELAAVNEQFF
DNA: TGCGCCAGCAGCCAAGAGCTAGCTGCGGTCAATGAGCAGTTCTTC
J: TRBJ2-1
size: many
D: -
V: TRBV4-3

CDR3: CASSPRRGGWYEQYF
DNA: TGTGCCAGCTCACCACGTAGAGGGGGCTGGTACGAGCAGTACTTC
J: TRBJ2-7
size: many
D: TRBD1
V: TRBV18

CDR3: CASSNLAGGAGELFF
DNA: TGTGCCAGCAGTAATCTAGCGGGAGGTGCCGGGGAGCTGTTTTTT
J: TRBJ2-2
size: many
D: TRBD2
V: TRBV6-5

CDR3: CASRIFRGLAGAETQYF
DNA: TGTGCCAGCAGGATCTTTCGGGGACTAGCGGGAGCAGAGACCCAGTACTTC
J: TRBJ2-5
size: many
D: TRBD2
V: TRBV7-9

CDR3: CSSTRGWGADTEAFF
DNA: TGCTCCAGCACACGAGGGTGGGGCGCGGACACTGAAGCTTTCTTT
J: TRBJ1-1
size: -
D: -
V: TRBV1

CDR3: CASSQTDRGSTYEQYF
DNA: TGCGCCAGCAGTCAGACGGACAGGGGGTCGACCTACGAGCAGTACTTC
J: TRBJ2-7
size: -
D: TRBD1
V: TRBV23-1

CDR3: CSARGDSATNEKLFF
DNA: TGCAGTGCTAGGGGGGATTCCGCAACTAATGAAAAACTGTTTTTT
J: TRBJ1-4
size: many
D: -
V: TRBV20-1

CDR3: CASSAQGTDGYTF
DNA: TGCGCCAGCAGCGCCCAGGGCACCGATGGCTACACCTTC
J: TRBJ1-2
size: many
D: -
V: TRBV5-1

CDR3: CASSPQGAGVYEQYF
DNA: TGCGCCAGCAGTCCACAGGGGGCGGGTGTGTACGAGCAGTACTTC
J: TRBJ2-7
size: many
D: TRBD1
V: TRBV5-1

CDR3: CSARAGGYNEQFF
DNA: TGCAGTGCTAGAGCGGGAGGGTACAATGAGCAGTTCTTC
J: TRBJ2-1
size: many
D: TRBD2
V: TRBV20-1

CDR3: CASSLLAVNTGELFF
DNA: TGCGCCAGCAGCTTACTAGCGGTAAACACCGGGGAGCTGTTTTTT
J: TRBJ2-2
size: many
D: TRBD2
V: TRBV5-1

CDR3: CASSYLWPRSYEQYF
DNA: TGTGCCAGCAGTTACCTTTGGCCCCGGTCCTACGAGCAGTACTTC
J: TRBJ2-7
size: many
D: -
V: TRBV12-3/TRBV12-4

CDR3: CASSSNWDRLTYEQYF
DNA: TGTGCCAGCAGCTCCAACTGGGACAGGCTGACCTACGAGCAGTACTTC
J: TRBJ2-7
size: many
D: TRBD1
V: TRBV7-9

CDR3: CASSRHRGVSNQPQHF
DNA: TGTGCCAGTAGTAGGCACAGGGGGGTTAGCAATCAGCCCCAGCATTTT
J: TRBJ1-5
size: many
D: TRBD1
V: TRBV19

CDR3: CASRGREVNEQYF
DNA: TGTGCCAGCAGGGGGCGCGAAGTAAACGAGCAGTACTTC
J: TRBJ2-7
size: many
D: -
V: TRBV6-5